This passage covers 10 T cell receptor beta chains from one sample sequenced in a study of regulatory T cells in long-lasting Graves disease (TCRdb year 2021). The sample's time point label is to be understood as: newly diagnosed GD, antithyroid drugs for less than 3 months. For both TCR sequencing and RNA sequencing, RNA was extracted from PBMCs in TRIzol. The library was produced with multiplex PCR. For sequencing, an Illumina HiSeq 4000 was employed. To build TCR beta libraries, CDR3 regions were amplified by Arm-PCR using iRepertoire HTBI primers. TCRdb passed the public sequencing reads through fastp at Q25 and MiXCR, retaining productive beta sequences. Every distinct CDR3 protein forms one entry, paired with its most common genes and DNA. For this sample the table gives 540,000 or so distinct CDR3 sequences, of which roughly 14% were detected only once. The top ten clones comprise roughly a tenth of the sample.

This same sample was also taken into another study, of T cells in Graves' hyperthyroidism and ophthalmopathy.

Sequenced material: peripheral blood mononuclear cells (PBMCs), taken at new diagnosis, from a patient treated with antithyroid drugs. The source of these receptors is a man aged 25-45 years with Graves disease. Donor details come from another sample of the same person, matched by shared clones.

This clonotype has a count of ten or more. V is TRBV24-1 and J is TRBJ1-5; D unclear. V was clipped by 3 bases and J by 0 bases, with 8 bases between them. CDR1 and CDR2 (germline): KGHDR, SFDVKD. The CDR3 totals 15 residues. The CDR3 DNA sequence: TGTGCCACCAGTGATCCGACGGCTAGCAATCAGCCCCAGCATTTT. Its protein product is CATSDPTASNQPQHF.

This clonotype was counted a few times. The chain couples TRBV7-6 to TRBJ2-1, with TRBD2 matching 8 bases. There are 15 residues in the CDR3. V shed 5 bases, J shed 0 bases, and the junction held 3 bases outside the gene matches. Germline V gene lookup returns CDR1 SGHVS and CDR2 FNYEAQ. CDR3 protein: CASSVSGASYNEQFF. CDR3 sequence (DNA): TGTGCCAGCAGCGTTAGCGGGGCCTCCTACAATGAGCAGTTCTTC.

At least ten counts were recorded for this clonotype. The chain combines TRBV5-1 with TRBJ2-5; 8 bases agree with TRBD1. Germline CDR1 reads SGHRS; CDR2 reads YFSETQ. V gave up 1 base and J gave up 2 bases; unmatched junction bases: 7. This CDR3 is 16 amino acids long. The CDR3 sequence is CASSLTGQGVQETQYF. CDR3 sequence (DNA): TGCGCCAGCAGCTTGACAGGACAGGGTGTGCAAGAGACCCAGTACTTC. Variable domain in full (rest from reference TRBV5-1 and TRBJ2-5): KAGVTQTPRYLIKTRGQQVTLSCSPISGHRSVSWYQQTPGQGLQFLFEYFSETQRNKGNFPGRFSGRQFSNSRSEMNVSTLELGDSALYLCASSLTGQGVQETQYFGPGTRLLVL.

This sequence joins TRBV14 and TRBJ2-3; D not resolved. The germline CDR1 and CDR2 sequences are SGHDN and FVKESK. V was cut by 1 base and J by 4 bases, with 12 bases left in between. The CDR3 totals 15 residues. The CDR3 region is CASSQVPPLPDTQYF. CDR3 bases: TGTGCCAGCAGCCAAGTACCCCCCCTGCCAGATACGCAGTATTTT.

This clonotype was detected ten times or more. The chain carries TRBV20-1 and TRBJ2-3, with 11 bases aligning to TRBD2. The CDR3 consists of 16 residues. V was pared by 3 bases and J by 5 bases, with 10 bases of the junction left unmatched. In germline, CDR1 is DFQATT, CDR2 SNEGSKA (reference sequence). Here the CDR3 DNA reads TGCAGTGCTAGGGGGATAGCGGGAGGGCGTCTAGATACGCAGTATTTT. Translating it yields CSARGIAGGRLDTQYF.

Comments on this clonotype: A much more abundant neighbour one base away suggests this may be a read error. This chain joins TRBV27 and TRBJ1-5, with no clear D. The ends were cut back, 5 bases at V and 5 bases at J, with 19 bases in the middle. This CDR3 spans 16 amino acids. Germline V gene data show CDR1 as MNHEY and CDR2 as SMNVEV (reference sequence). The CDR3 DNA is TGTGCCAGCAGTCCCGACACGGCAAGTTTGGATCAGCCCCAGCATTTT. It translates to CASSPDTASLDQPQHF.

This clonotype was detected only a few times. This chain links TRBV3-1 with TRBJ2-7; the match to TRBD2 covers 7 bases. Germline V gene sequence: CDR1 LGHDT, CDR2 YNNKEL (reference sequence). The V segment lost 1 base and the J segment 2 bases; nucleotides outside the gene matches: 5. This CDR3 comprises 15 residues. Here the CDR3 reads CASSQGGGNPYEQYF. DNA of the CDR3: TGTGCCAGCAGCCAAGGGGGGGGTAACCCCTACGAGCAGTACTTC.

Many counts were recorded for this clonotype. The DNA for the CDR3 is TGCGCCAGCAGTAGATTAGCAAGAGGAAGGTTCCAAGAGACCCAGTACTTC. Protein sequence: CASSRLARGRFQETQYF. The rearrangement links TRBV10-2 to TRBJ2-5; D remains unclear. This CDR3 comprises 17 residues. Trimming cost V 5 bases and J 1 base, with 20 bases left between them. The germline gives CDR1 WSHSY, CDR2 SAAADI.

There are many counts of this clonotype. The J gene is TRBJ2-3, the V gene TRBV2; 8 nucleotides align to TRBD2. The V and J ends lost 6 bases and 6 bases, in that order; junction bases with no gene match: 11. This CDR3 contains 15 residues. CDR1 SNHLY and CDR2 FYNNEI come from the germline V gene. CDR3 in amino acids: CASRERLAQGDTQYF. CDR3 sequence (DNA): TGTGCCAGCAGGGAACGACTAGCGCAAGGGGATACGCAGTATTTT.

This clonotype was observed a few times. V usage is TRBV19 and J usage is TRBJ2-1; unclear D gene. Germline loops: CDR1 LNHDA, CDR2 SQIVND (reference sequence). V was trimmed by 3 bases and J by 4 bases, leaving 16 bases between them. The CDR3 covers 16 residues. The chain's CDR3 is CASSIRQQGYYNEQFF. CDR3 DNA: TGTGCCAGTAGTATTCGGCAGCAAGGCTATTACAATGAGCAGTTCTTC. Together with reference TRBV19 and TRBJ2-1, the CDR3 gives the full variable domain: DGGITQSPKYLFRKEGQNVTLSCEQNLNHDAMYWYRQDPGQGLRLIYYSQIVNDFQKGDIAEGYSVSREKKESFPLTVTSAQKNPTAFYLCASSIRQQGYYNEQFFGPGTRLTVL.